Presented here are 26 T cell receptor beta chains from one specimen sequenced in a study of tumor and adjacent non-tumor tissue in lung cancer. The template was RNA from unsorted bulk tissue. More than 3 cm separated this lung sample from the edge of the tumor. A modified ARM-PCR protocol with three rounds of nested PCR amplified TCRbeta. TCRdb reanalysed the multiplex PCR reads using MiXCR and keeps one entry per CDR3 protein. The sample has approximately 62,000 distinct CDR3 sequences; more than 55% are singletons. Sample: distant non-tumor lung tissue. The receptors come from a man between 65 and 85 years old with non-small cell lung cancer.

As to this clonotype: The missing conserved phenylalanine or tryptophan at the end of this CDR3 makes a read error likely. J is TRBJ2-1 and V is TRBV11-1; the match to TRBD1 covers 9 bases. The CDR3 spans 14 residues. Germline CDR1 is SGHAT and CDR2 is FQDESV (reference sequence). V was clipped by 5 bases and J by 9 bases; unmatched bases: 8. CDR3 amino acids: CASSPRTGVVEQFS. CDR3 bases: TGTGCCAGCAGCCCCCGGACAGGGGTGGTTGAGCAGTTCTCT.

Regarding this clonotype: A read error is likely, as this CDR3 ends without the conserved phenylalanine or tryptophan. The limits of the CDR3 on the DNA are not certain, so only TCRdb's listed CDR3 is given. J is TRBJ2-5 and V is TRBV29-1. The CDR3 totals 13 residues, both ends included. CDR1 and CDR2 from the germline V gene are SQVTM and ANQGSEA. CDR3 region: CSVDGRLQETQHI.

In its sample, this clonotype was seen once. The chain couples TRBV28 to TRBJ2-7; D gene ambiguous. V dropped 2 bases and J dropped 3 bases, with 8 bases sitting between them. The CDR3 sequence is 13 residues long. Looked up from germline, CDR1 is MDHEN and CDR2 is SYDVKM. The CDR3 sequence is CASSLRPHYEQYF. The DNA of the CDR3 is TGTGCCAGCAGTTTAAGACCGCACTACGAGCAGTACTTC.

This rearrangement joins TRBV4-2 to TRBJ2-1, with TRBD2 matching 13 bases. The CDR3 contains 16 residues. Germline lookup yields CDR1 LGHNA and CDR2 YNFKEQ. V shed 0 bases, J shed 5 bases, and the junction held 1 base outside the gene matches. CDR3: CASSQEGTSGNNEQFF. DNA for the CDR3: TGTGCCAGCAGCCAAGAAGGGACTAGCGGGAACAATGAGCAGTTCTTC.

This clonotype came up many times. The chain joins TRBV6-5 to TRBJ1-2; TRBD1 might be the D (5 bases). Germline-derived CDR1 and CDR2 are MNHEY and SVGAGI. The length of the CDR3 is 16 residues. Trimming left V 1 base short and J 2 bases short, with 14 bases between. The CDR3 DNA is TGTGCCAGCAGTTACTGGGGGAGACTAGCGAACTATGGCTACACCTTC. Translating gives CASSYWGRLANYGYTF.

In the case of this clonotype: A much larger clone lies a single base off, so this may be a read error. The chain links TRBV20-1 to TRBJ1-1, with 7 bases identical to TRBD1. CDR3 size: 12 residues. Germline CDR1 reads DFQATT; CDR2 reads SNEGSKA (reference sequence). In DNA, the CDR3 is TGCAGTACTAGAGGACAGGAGCCTGAAGCTTTCTTT. Protein product: CSTRGQEPEAFF.

As for this clonotype: One end of the junction is discordant with germline, which a read error may explain. This chain uses TRBV5-1 with TRBJ2-2; 8 bases align to TRBD2. The V gene's germline CDR1 is SGHRS and CDR2 YFSETQ. This CDR3 spans 17 amino acids. The chain's CDR3 is CVSSAPGTSPSIGELFF. The CDR3, as DNA: TGCGTCAGCAGCGCTCCCGGGACTAGTCCATCCATCGGGGAGCTGTTTTTT.

A note on this clonotype: A read error may produce the germline difference seen at one junction end. This sequence joins TRBV11-2 and TRBJ2-6; the D gene is possibly TRBD2 (6 bases). CDR3 size: 17 residues. Per the germline V gene, CDR1 is SGHAT and CDR2 is FQNNGV. This CDR3 is CASSSRGCSSEANVLTF. The CDR3 DNA reads as TGTGCCAGCAGCTCCCGGGGGTGCAGCTCTGAGGCCAACGTCCTGACTTTC.

This clonotype showed up just once. This may be a read error, as it is one base from a much larger clone. The chain joins TRBV25-1 to TRBJ2-7, with D possibly being TRBD1 or TRBD2 (5 bases each). The CDR3 runs 12 residues. Germline values: CDR1 MGHDK, CDR2 SYGVNS. Written as DNA, the CDR3 is TGTGCCAGCAGTGGGGACGGCTACGAGGAGTACTTC. Encoded protein: CASSGDGYEEYF.

This clonotype was counted between two and nine times. At one of its ends the junction is not consistent with the germline gene, which may arise from a read error. The chain is built from TRBV5-5 and TRBJ2-2, with D maybe TRBD2 (5 bases). The V gene's germline CDR1 is SGHKS and CDR2 YYEKEE (reference sequence). This CDR3 comprises 14 residues. The CDR3 sequence is CVSGFGRNTGELFF. CDR3 sequence (DNA): TGTGTCAGCGGCTTCGGCAGGAACACCGGGGAGCTGTTTTTT.

About this clonotype itself: Given a much more abundant clone one base away, this may be a read error. The rearrangement links TRBV7-9 to TRBJ2-3; TRBD1 matches at 8 bases. This CDR3 spans 16 amino acids. CDR1 is SEHNR, CDR2 FQNEAQ, per germline (reference sequence). Here the CDR3 DNA reads TGTGCCAGCAGCTTACTGACGACAGGGGACACAGCTACGCAGTATTTT. The encoded protein is CASSLLTTGDTATQYF.

On this clonotype itself: This may come from a read error, since a much larger clone is one base off. V gene TRBV5-4 combines with J gene TRBJ2-7; maybe TRBD2 (5 bases). CDR1 SGHNT and CDR2 YYREEE come from the germline V gene (reference sequence). The CDR3 extends over 14 amino acids. Deletions cut 4 bases from V and 10 bases from J, with 21 bases between. CDR3 DNA sequence: TGTGCCAGCAGCGTCGGCCAGCCCATCGGGGATCAGTACTTC. It translates to CASSVGQPIGDQYF. Full variable domain (missing parts from reference TRBV5-4 and TRBJ2-7): ETGVTQSPTHLIKTRGQQVTLRCSSQSGHNTVSWYQQALGQGPQFIFQYYREEENGRGNFPPRFSGLQFPNYSSELNVNALELDDSALYLCASSVGQPIGDQYFGPGTRLTVT.

The J gene is TRBJ2-4, the V gene TRBV5-4; weak D call: TRBD2 (6 bases). V gave up 10 bases and J gave up 2 bases, with 16 bases separating them. Germline CDR1 and CDR2: SGHNT and YYREEE (reference sequence). CDR3 length: 14 residues. CDR3 loop: CAVGGSRTKNIQYF. Here the CDR3 DNA reads TGTGCCGTCGGGGGTTCGAGAACCAAAAACATTCAGTACTTC.

There are a few counts of this clonotype. The chain employs TRBV5-1 and TRBJ2-1; TRBD1 agrees at 8 bases. V shed 0 bases and J 4 bases; nucleotides not matched to a gene: 3. The CDR3 has 15 amino acids. Per germline, CDR1 SGHRS and CDR2 YFSETQ. CDR3 residues: CASSLGDRKYNEQFF. The CDR3 DNA reads TGCGCCAGCAGCTTGGGGGACAGGAAATACAATGAGCAGTTCTTC. Variable domain in full (rest from reference TRBV5-1 and TRBJ2-1): KAGVTQTPRYLIKTRGQQVTLSCSPISGHRSVSWYQQTPGQGLQFLFEYFSETQRNKGNFPGRFSGRQFSNSRSEMNVSTLELGDSALYLCASSLGDRKYNEQFFGPGTRLTVL.

In this sample, this clonotype turned up once. The rearrangement uses TRBV6-1 and TRBJ2-2, with a possible D match to TRBD2 (5 bases). This CDR3 has 14 residues. V was pared by 7 bases and J by 16 bases, with 25 bases between. Germline V gene data show CDR1 as MNHNS and CDR2 as SASEGT. The CDR3 here is CASIGFRNTGESFF. As DNA, the CDR3 is TGTGCCAGCATAGGGTTCCGGAACACCGGGGAGTCGTTTTTT.

V gene TRBV28 combines with J gene TRBJ1-4; D perhaps matches TRBD1 (5 bases). The CDR3 loop spans 14 amino acids. Germline V CDR1 and CDR2: MDHEN, SYDVKM. The V end lost 4 bases, the J end lost 7 bases, and 13 bases lay between the germline ends. The CDR3 sequence is CASSSGLQGEKLFF. The CDR3 nucleotides read TGTGCCAGCAGTTCAGGGCTTCAGGGTGAAAAACTGTTTTTT.

This clonotype was detected many times. J is TRBJ1-1 and V is TRBV28; D is undetermined. The CDR3 has 14 residues. The V end lost 7 bases, the J end lost 4 bases, and 16 bases lay between the germline ends. CDR1 is MDHEN and CDR2 is SYDVKM in the germline V gene. The CDR3 sequence: CASKVGPQATEAFF. The CDR3 DNA sequence: TGTGCCAGCAAGGTGGGCCCCCAGGCCACTGAAGCTTTCTTT.

This clonotype was seen many times. The chain recombines TRBV6-1 with TRBJ2-7, with 10 bases aligning to TRBD2. The germline gives CDR1 MNHNS, CDR2 SASEGT. J was trimmed by 3 bases and V by 2 bases; bases with no gene match: 4. The CDR3 is 15 amino acids. CDR3 loop: CASSERASGGYEQYF. CDR3 nucleotide sequence: TGTGCCAGCAGTGAACGGGCTAGCGGGGGCTACGAGCAGTACTTC.

As to this clonotype: Since the CDR3 does not end with the conserved phenylalanine or tryptophan, this likely comes from a read error. The chain employs TRBV11-1 and TRBJ2-6, with D perhaps TRBD2 (5 bases). CDR1 is SGHAT, CDR2 FQDESV, per germline (reference sequence). This CDR3 has 15 residues. The CDR3 DNA sequence: TGTGCCAGCAGCTTAGCGAGGGCAGAAAGTAACGCCCTGACTTCA. Its protein is CASSLARAESNALTS.

This clonotype was seen many times. The chain recombines TRBV28 with TRBJ2-7, with TRBD2 identical over 12 bases. The CDR3 loop spans 15 amino acids. The ends lost 6 bases at V and 6 bases at J; junction bases unmatched: 9. CDR1 and CDR2 from the germline V gene are MDHEN and SYDVKM. In DNA, the CDR3 is TGTGCCAGCAGCTCCAGGACTAGCGGGGTAGGCGAGCAGTACTTC. Translating gives CASSSRTSGVGEQYF.

In the case of this clonotype: Relative to the germline gene, one junction end is altered; a read error may explain this. The V gene is TRBV11-3, the J gene TRBJ2-2; possible D gene TRBD1, 7 bases. The CDR3 extends over 17 amino acids. Per the germline V gene, CDR1 is SGHNT and CDR2 is YENEEA. DNA of the CDR3: TGTGCCAACAACAACAGGGGATCTGGCACGAACACCGGGGGGCTGTTTTTT. Its translation: CANNNRGSGTNTGGLFF. Supplemented by reference TRBV11-3 and TRBJ2-2, the full variable domain reads EAGVVQSPRYKIIEKKQPVAFWCNPISGHNTLYWYLQNLGQGPELLIRYENEEAVDDSQLPKDRFSAERLKGVDSTLKIQPAELGDSAVYLCANNNRGSGTNTGGLFFGEGSRLTVL.

V usage is TRBV5-4 and J usage is TRBJ2-4; D gene unclear. This CDR3 is built from 13 residues. V was trimmed by 4 bases and J by 7 bases, leaving 12 bases between them. The germline gives CDR1 SGHNT, CDR2 YYREEE (reference sequence). CDR3 protein: CASSPGPTNIQYF. The DNA for the CDR3 is TGTGCCAGCAGCCCGGGTCCTACCAACATTCAGTACTTC.

The chain combines TRBV7-9 with TRBJ2-7; a weak D match, TRBD1 (5 bases). Trimming left V 5 bases short and J 5 bases short, with 16 bases between. CDR1 SEHNR and CDR2 FQNEAQ come from the germline V gene (reference sequence). There are 14 residues in the CDR3. DNA of the CDR3: TGTGCCAGCAGCGCAAGCCAGGGCATCCACGAGCAGTACTTC. As protein: CASSASQGIHEQYF.

For this clonotype: The junction does not match germline at one end; this may be a read error. The chain employs TRBV11-2 and TRBJ2-2; 7 bases align to TRBD1. There are 16 residues in the CDR3. Germline V CDR1 and CDR2: SGHAT, FQNNGV. The DNA of the CDR3 is TGTGCAAGCAGCCTACAGGGGACGTTGTTCGCCGGGGAGCTGTCTTTC. Its translation is CASSLQGTLFAGELSF.

For this clonotype: One end of the junction fails to match germline, which may point to a read error. This chain joins TRBV29-1 and TRBJ2-4; the D is unclear. The CDR3 sequence is 17 residues long. CDR1 is SQVTM, CDR2 ANQGSEA, per germline. Here the CDR3 DNA reads TGCAGCATTGAAGATCTCGCATGGGGTGTAGCCAAAAACATCCAGTACTTC. Its translation is CSIEDLAWGVAKNIQYF.

This clonotype has a count of ten or more. The CDR3 DNA follows: TGCAGCGCCAAGGCCGGGGGCGCGAATAGTGAAGCTTTCTTT. As protein: CSAKAGGANSEAFF. The genes are TRBV29-1 and TRBJ1-1; D possibly corresponds to TRBD1 (6 bases). The CDR3 contains 14 residues. Deletions cut 7 bases from V and 7 bases from J, with 22 bases between. The V gene's germline CDR1 is SQVTM and CDR2 ANQGSEA. The full variable domain, in which reference TRBV29-1 and TRBJ1-1 provide the parts outside the CDR3, is SAVISQKPSRDICQRGTSLTIQCQVDSQVTMMFWYRQQPGQSLTLIATANQGSEATYESGFVIDKFPISRPNLTFSTLTVSNMSPEDSSIYLCSAKAGGANSEAFFGQGTRLTVV.